This T cell receptor beta chain comes out of a study of blood T cell repertoires in COVID-19. Turning to the study itself: Donors in the United States, Italy and Spain gave samples during acute or convalescent COVID-19. T cells, B-cell-depleted T cells, or PBMCs provided the cDNA or gDNA that served as material.

The CDR3 runs to 19 residues. V trimming: 0 bases; J trimming: 2 bases; junction bases outside the gene matches: 18. Germline values: CDR1 GTSNPN, CDR2 SVGIG (reference sequence). As processed by the authors: Reference gene primer amplification in the assay estimated nucleated cell counts. Method: immunoSEQ multiplex PCR; TCRdb's copy keeps in-frame clones and lacks some. That table gives V, J and clone size, and the DNA gave D and trimming. The repertoire has 250,000 or so clones, around 83% of them found once; the top ten carry more than 1.5%. J is TRBJ1-2 and V is TRBV30; 7 bases match TRBD1. The material sequenced was peripheral blood. This receptor was obtained from a woman in her forties who had recovered from COVID-19. The CDR3 is CAWSVSRGTAAERNYGYTF. The CDR3 DNA sequence: TGTGCCTGGAGTGTATCTCGTGGGACAGCCGCGGAGCGAAACTATGGCTACACCTTC.